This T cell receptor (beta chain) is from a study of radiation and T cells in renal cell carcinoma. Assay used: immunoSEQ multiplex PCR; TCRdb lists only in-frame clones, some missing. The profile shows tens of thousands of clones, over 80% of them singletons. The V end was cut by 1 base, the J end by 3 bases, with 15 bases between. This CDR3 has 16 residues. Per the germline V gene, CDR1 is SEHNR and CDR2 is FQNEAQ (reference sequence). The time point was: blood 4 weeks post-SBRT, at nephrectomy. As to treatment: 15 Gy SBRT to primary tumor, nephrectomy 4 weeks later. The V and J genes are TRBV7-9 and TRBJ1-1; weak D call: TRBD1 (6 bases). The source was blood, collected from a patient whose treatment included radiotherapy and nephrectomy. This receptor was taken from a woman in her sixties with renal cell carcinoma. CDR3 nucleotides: TGTGCCAGCAGCTTAGGTCAGGGGTCGGGGGACACTGAAGCTTTCTTT. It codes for CASSLGQGSGDTEAFF.